This T cell receptor beta chain was identified in a study of early T cells in non-severe SARS-CoV-2 infection. TCRdb recomputed calls from the 5' RACE reads with MiXCR, one row per CDR3 protein. The sample yields fewer than 35,000 distinct CDR3 sequences, around 7% seen once. Germline CDR1 is SNHLY and CDR2 is FYNNEI. Trimming cost V 9 bases and J 2 bases, with 10 bases left between them. CDR3 length equals 12 residues. This rearrangement joins TRBV2 to TRBJ1-1; the D gene is possibly TRBD1 (5 bases). This TCR was recovered from an adult who was a healthcare worker with PCR-confirmed SARS-CoV-2 infection or an uninfected control (not recorded which). The sample comprised whole blood. CDR3 nucleotides: TGTGCCAGTGGGGGTTTTAACACTGAAGCTTTCTTT. Translating it yields CASGGFNTEAFF.